This TCR beta chain was obtained from a study of T-cell memory formation after mild COVID-19. The study's findings and limits: Pre-infection memory harbored some responding clones, suggesting cross-reactive memory joined.

Trimming removed 2 bases at V and 0 bases at J, with 6 bases between. Per the germline V gene, CDR1 is SGHRS and CDR2 is YFSETQ. CDR3 length equals 14 residues. Sample barcodes and UMIs were carried by the TCR alpha and TCR beta cDNA libraries that 5'RACE generated with constant-segment primers. Each CDR3 protein gets one entry after TCRdb re-called the 5' RACE reads with MiXCR. The sample contains 450,000 to 650,000 distinct CDR3 sequences, roughly 20% of which appear only once. This clonotype has a count of ten or more. Its antigen is unknown. The chain combines TRBV5-1 with TRBJ2-1; no clear D. The TCR sequence derives from an adult woman who had mild COVID-19 (a few samples of this study predate the infection). Cell type and time point are not known. The specimen was PBMCs or a T cell subset sorted from them (not recorded which). Here the CDR3 DNA reads TGCGCCAGCAGCTTCAGGAGCTCCTACAATGAGCAGTTCTTC. It yields the protein CASSFRSSYNEQFF.